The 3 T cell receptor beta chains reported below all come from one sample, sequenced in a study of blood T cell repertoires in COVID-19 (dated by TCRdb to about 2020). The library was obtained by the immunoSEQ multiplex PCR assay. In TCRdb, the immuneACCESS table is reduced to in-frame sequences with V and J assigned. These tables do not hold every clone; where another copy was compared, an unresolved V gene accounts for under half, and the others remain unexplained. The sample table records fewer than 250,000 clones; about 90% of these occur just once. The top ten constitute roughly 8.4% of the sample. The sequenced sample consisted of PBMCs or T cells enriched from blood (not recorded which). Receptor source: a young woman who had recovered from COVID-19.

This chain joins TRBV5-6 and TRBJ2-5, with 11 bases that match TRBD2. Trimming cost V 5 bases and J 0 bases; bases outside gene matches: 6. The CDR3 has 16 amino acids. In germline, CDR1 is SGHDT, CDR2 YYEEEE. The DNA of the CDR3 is TGTGCCAGCAGTTTCCTACTAGCGGGGGACCAAGAGACCCAGTACTTC. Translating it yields CASSFLLAGDQETQYF.

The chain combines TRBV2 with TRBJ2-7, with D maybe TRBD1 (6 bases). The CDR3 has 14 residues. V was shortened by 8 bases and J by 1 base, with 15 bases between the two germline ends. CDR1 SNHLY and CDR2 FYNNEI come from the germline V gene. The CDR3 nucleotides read TGTGCCAGCCGCTTTCGGACAGCTTCCTACGAGCAGTACTTC. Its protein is CASRFRTASYEQYF.

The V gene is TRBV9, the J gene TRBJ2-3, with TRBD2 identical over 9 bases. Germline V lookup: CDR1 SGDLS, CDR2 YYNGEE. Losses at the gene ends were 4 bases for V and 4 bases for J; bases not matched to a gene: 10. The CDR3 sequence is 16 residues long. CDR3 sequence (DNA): TGTGCCAGCAGCCTAAGAGGGACTAGCCTCCCAGATACGCAGTATTTT. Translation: CASSLRGTSLPDTQYF.